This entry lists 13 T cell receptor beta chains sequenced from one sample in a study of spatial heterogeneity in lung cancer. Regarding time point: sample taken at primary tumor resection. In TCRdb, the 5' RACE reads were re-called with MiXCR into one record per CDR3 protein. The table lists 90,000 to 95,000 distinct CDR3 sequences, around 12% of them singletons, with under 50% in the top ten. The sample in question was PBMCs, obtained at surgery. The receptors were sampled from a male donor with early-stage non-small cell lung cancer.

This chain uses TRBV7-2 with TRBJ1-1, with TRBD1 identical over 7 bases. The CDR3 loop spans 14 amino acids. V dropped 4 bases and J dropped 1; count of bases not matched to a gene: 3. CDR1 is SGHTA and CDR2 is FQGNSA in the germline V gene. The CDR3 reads CASSWDSGNTEAFF. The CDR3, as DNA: TGTGCCAGCAGCTGGGACAGCGGGAACACTGAAGCTTTCTTT.

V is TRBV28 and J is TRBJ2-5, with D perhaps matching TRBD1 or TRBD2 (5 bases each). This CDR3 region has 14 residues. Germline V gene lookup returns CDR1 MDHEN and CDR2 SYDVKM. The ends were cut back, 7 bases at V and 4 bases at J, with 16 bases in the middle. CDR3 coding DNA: TGTGCCAGCACCACCGGAAGAGGGGTAGAGACCCAGTACTTC. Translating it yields CASTTGRGVETQYF. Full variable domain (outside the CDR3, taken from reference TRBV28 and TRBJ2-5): DVKVTQSSRYLVKRTGEKVFLECVQDMDHENMFWYRQDPGLGLRLIYFSYDVKMKEKGDIPEGYSVSREKKERFSLILESASTNQTSMYLCASTTGRGVETQYFGPGTRLLVL.

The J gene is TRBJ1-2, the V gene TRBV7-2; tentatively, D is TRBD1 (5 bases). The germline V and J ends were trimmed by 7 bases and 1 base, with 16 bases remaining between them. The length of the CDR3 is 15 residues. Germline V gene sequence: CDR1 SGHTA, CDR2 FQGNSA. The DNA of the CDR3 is TGTGCCAGCAAAAAGGGAGGGGCTCTTAACTATGGCTACACCTTC. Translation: CASKKGGALNYGYTF.

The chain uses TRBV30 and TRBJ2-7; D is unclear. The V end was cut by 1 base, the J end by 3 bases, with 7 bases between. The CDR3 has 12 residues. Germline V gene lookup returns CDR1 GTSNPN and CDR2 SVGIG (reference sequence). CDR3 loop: CAWSGGNYEQYF. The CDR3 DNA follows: TGTGCCTGGAGTGGAGGCAACTACGAGCAGTACTTC.

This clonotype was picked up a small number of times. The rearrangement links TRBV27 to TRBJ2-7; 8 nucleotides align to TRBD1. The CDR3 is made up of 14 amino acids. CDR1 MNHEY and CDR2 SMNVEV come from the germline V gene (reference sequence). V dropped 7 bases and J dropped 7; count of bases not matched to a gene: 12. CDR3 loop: CASTTRDRPLEQYF. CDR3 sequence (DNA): TGTGCCAGCACCACCCGGGACAGGCCCCTTGAGCAGTACTTC.

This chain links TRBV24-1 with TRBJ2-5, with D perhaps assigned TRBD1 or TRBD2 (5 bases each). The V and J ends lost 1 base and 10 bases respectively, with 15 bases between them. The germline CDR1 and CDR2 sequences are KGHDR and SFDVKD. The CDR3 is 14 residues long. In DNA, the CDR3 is TGTGCCACCAGTGATTTAGGACCGAGGGGCGGCCAGTACTTC. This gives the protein CATSDLGPRGGQYF.

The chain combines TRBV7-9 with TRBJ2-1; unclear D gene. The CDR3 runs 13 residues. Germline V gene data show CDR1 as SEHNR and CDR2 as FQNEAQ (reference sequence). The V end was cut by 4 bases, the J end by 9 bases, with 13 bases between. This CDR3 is CASSSWQASEQFF. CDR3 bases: TGTGCCAGCAGCTCATGGCAGGCGTCTGAGCAGTTCTTC.

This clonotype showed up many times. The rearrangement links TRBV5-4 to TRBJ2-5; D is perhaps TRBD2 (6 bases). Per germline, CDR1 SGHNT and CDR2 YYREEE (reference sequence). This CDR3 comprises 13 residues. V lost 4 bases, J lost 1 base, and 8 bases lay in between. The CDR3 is CASSPGVQETQYF. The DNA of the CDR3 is TGTGCCAGCAGCCCGGGGGTCCAAGAGACCCAGTACTTC.

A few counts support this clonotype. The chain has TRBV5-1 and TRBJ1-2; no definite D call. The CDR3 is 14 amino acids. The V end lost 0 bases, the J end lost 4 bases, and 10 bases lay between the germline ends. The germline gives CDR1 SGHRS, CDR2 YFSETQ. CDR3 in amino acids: CASSLEGRGYGYTF. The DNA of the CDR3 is TGCGCCAGCAGCTTGGAAGGTCGGGGCTATGGCTACACCTTC.

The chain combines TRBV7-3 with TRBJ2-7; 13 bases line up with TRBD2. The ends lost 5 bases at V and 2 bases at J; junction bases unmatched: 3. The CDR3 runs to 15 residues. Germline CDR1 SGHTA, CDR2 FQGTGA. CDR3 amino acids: CASSRGTSGTYEQYF. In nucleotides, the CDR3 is TGTGCCAGCAGCCGCGGGACTAGCGGGACCTACGAGCAGTACTTC.

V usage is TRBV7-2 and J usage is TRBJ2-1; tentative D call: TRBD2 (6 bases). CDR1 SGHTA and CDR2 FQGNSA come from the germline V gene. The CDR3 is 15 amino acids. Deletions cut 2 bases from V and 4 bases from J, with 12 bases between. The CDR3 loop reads CASSLTRGLYNEQFF. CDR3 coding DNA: TGTGCCAGCAGCTTAACGCGGGGACTGTACAATGAGCAGTTCTTC.

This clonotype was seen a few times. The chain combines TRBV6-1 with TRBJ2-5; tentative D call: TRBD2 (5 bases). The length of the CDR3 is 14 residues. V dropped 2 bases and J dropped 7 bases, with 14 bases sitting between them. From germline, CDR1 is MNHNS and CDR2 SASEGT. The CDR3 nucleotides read TGTGCCAGCAGTGAATTGGGGAGCCCGGGGACCCAGTACTTC. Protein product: CASSELGSPGTQYF.

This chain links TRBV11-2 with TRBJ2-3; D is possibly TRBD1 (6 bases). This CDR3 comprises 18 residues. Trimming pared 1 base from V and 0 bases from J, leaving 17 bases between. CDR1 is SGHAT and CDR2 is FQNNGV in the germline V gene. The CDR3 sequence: CASSLGLWDTRSTDTQYF. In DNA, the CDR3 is TGTGCCAGCAGCTTAGGGCTCTGGGACACCAGAAGCACAGATACGCAGTATTTT.